This T cell receptor (beta chain) was sequenced for a study of blood T cell repertoires in COVID-19. Study-wide context: T cells, B-cell-depleted T cells, or PBMCs provided the cDNA or gDNA that served as material.

Per the original data handling: Researchers report that nucleated cell counts were estimated from reference gene primer amplification. Data came from immunoSEQ multiplex PCR; TCRdb stores just in-frame clones and leaves some out. V, J and clone size are those of that table, while D and trimming were read from the DNA. Among roughly 340,000 clones listed, around 92% were seen once. Patients from Seattle were sampled longitudinally, starting during active infection. The CDR3 covers 13 residues. Germline V gene lookup returns CDR1 SGHAT and CDR2 FQNNGV. Trimming left V 0 bases short and J 10 bases short, with 10 bases between.

The receptor was derived from a woman aged 25 to 39 with COVID-19, enrolled during active disease. The sequenced material came from peripheral blood. The chain employs TRBV11-2 and TRBJ2-1, with D uncertain. The CDR3 here is CASSLDIESEQFF. The CDR3 DNA sequence: TGTGCCAGCAGCTTAGATATCGAGTCCGAGCAGTTCTTC. The full variable domain, completed using reference TRBV11-2 and TRBJ2-1, is EAGVAQSPRYKIIEKRQSVAFWCNPISGHATLYWYQQILGQGPKLLIQFQNNGVVDDSQLPKDRFSAERLKGVDSTLKIQPAKLEDSAVYLCASSLDIESEQFFGPGTRLTVL.